This TCR beta chain was profiled in a study of cytomegalovirus exposure and HLA in healthy donors. Study outcomes and limitations: Researchers reported from a later analysis that most CMV-associated TCR beta chains appeared HLA-restricted. The presence/absence work took it that sequencing depth was about the same across donors.

CDR3 length: 15 amino acids. Germline CDR1 reads SGDLS; CDR2 reads YYNGEE. Trimming removed 2 bases from V and 4 bases from J, with 16 bases in between. Remarks on this clone: Its target is unknown.

PCR primers comprised 60 Vbeta and 13 Jbeta primers. Sequencing used immunoSEQ multiplex PCR; TCRdb keeps in-frame clones, though not all of them. The sample yields some 150,000 clones, approximately 80% seen once. Each donor's status was that of a healthy bone marrow donor. The TCR sequence derives from a woman aged 45 to 65 in good health and CMV-seropositive. The sample was PBMCs. The rearrangement links TRBV9 to TRBJ2-7; D may be TRBD1 (8 bases). As DNA, the CDR3 is TGTGCCAGCAGCGTGGGAGGGACAGGAGAATACGAGCAGTACTTC. It specifies CASSVGGTGEYEQYF.